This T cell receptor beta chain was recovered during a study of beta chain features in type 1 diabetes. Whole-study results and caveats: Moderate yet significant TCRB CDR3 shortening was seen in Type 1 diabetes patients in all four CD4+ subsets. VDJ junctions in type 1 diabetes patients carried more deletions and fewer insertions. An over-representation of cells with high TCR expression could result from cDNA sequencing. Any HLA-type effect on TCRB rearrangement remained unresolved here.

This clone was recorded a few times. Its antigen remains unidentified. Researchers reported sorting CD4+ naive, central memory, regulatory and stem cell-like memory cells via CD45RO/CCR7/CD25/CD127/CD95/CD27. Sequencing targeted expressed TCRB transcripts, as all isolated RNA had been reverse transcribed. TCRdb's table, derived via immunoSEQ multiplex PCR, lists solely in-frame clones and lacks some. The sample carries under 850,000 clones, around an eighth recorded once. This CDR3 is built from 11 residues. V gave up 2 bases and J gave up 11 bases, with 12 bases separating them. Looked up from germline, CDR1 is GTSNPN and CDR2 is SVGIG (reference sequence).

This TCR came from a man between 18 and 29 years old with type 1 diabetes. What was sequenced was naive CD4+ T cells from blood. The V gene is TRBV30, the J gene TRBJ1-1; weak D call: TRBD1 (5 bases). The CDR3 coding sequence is TGTGCCTGGAGTCCGGCCGGGGGGGCTTTCTTT. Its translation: CAWSPAGGAFF. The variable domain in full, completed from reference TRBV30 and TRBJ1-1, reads SQTIHQWPATLVQPVGSPLSLECTVEGTSNPNLYWYRQAAGRGLQLLFYSVGIGQISSEVPQNLSASRPQDRQFILSSKKLLLSDSGFYLCAWSPAGGAFFGQGTRLTVV.